This T cell receptor (beta chain) is drawn from a study of blood T cell repertoires in COVID-19. About the research overall: COVID-19 samples from acute and convalescent phases originated in the United States, Italy and Spain.

Produced via immunoSEQ multiplex PCR; TCRdb's table is partial and in-frame only. The sample holds a few hundred thousand clones, approximately 80% seen once. The CDR3 consists of 14 residues. Germline V gene data show CDR1 as LGHNA and CDR2 as YSLEER. Trimming cost V 4 bases and J 3 bases, with 13 bases left between them. The sequenced sample was peripheral blood. The clonotype was recovered from an elderly woman with active or convalescent COVID-19. The chain joins TRBV4-3 to TRBJ2-7, with D perhaps TRBD2 (5 bases). CDR3 protein: CASSLGRGNYEQYF. CDR3 DNA: TGCGCCAGCAGCCTAGGACGGGGAAACTACGAGCAGTACTTC.